This TCR beta chain was obtained from a study of blood T cells in healthy people across ages (dated by TCRdb to between 2014 and 2017). Regarding the research as a whole: In model experiments, template switching captured about one uniquely barcoded TCR beta cDNA molecule for every two T cells. The study measured age-related changes in TCR beta repertoire diversity using deep sequencing normalized with unique cDNA molecular identifiers. The donors were divided into four age groups: young (average approximately 16 years), middle-aged (approximately 39), aged (roughly 60) and long-lived (about 80). To avoid experimental bias, donors of different ages were distributed randomly across sequencing lanes. The study analyzed two additional independent replicas of 1 million unique cDNA reads from the same blood draw for two donors, one aged 18 to 30 and one aged 80 or older. Findings and caveats that apply to the study as a whole: Estimates of total diversity based on one million sequenced T cells were regarded as lower bounds and as underestimates. Compared with the aged group, the long-lived group had more naive CD4+ T cells, fewer expanded clones and increased TCR diversity, suggesting age selection. As age increased, observed TCR beta diversity per million T cells dropped in a roughly linear way, and a significant reduction was already evident by age about 40. The percentage of naive T cells measured by flow cytometry correlated strongly with observed TCR beta diversity. Donor CMV infection status was unknown, potentially confounding age-related changes in expanded clonotypes. Because profiling used bulk unsorted PBMCs, naive and antigen-experienced compartments could not be compared conclusively.

Points on this clonotype: Its antigen is currently not known. One base away there is no much larger clone; base qualities are not given.

The germline V gene supplies CDR1 SGHTA and CDR2 FQGTGA. The CDR3 runs 18 amino acids, cysteine and phenylalanine included. CDR3 DNA is the only sequence kept; it has 54 bases, read in frame from the first base. V is pared back by 1 base and J by 0 bases, with 13 bases lying between the germline termini. The donors were some 36 Caucasian individuals from Russia, aged 6 to 90 years, who were systemically healthy. Each donor gave approximately 9.3 milliliters of peripheral blood, collected into EDTA-treated Vacutainer tubes. Ficoll-Paque density-gradient centrifugation was used to isolate PBMCs, with at least 6.5 million per sample. Trizol reagent was used to extract total RNA from the PBMCs, yielding at least 5.5 micrograms per sample. The percentages of naive CD45RAhigh/CD27high T cells were determined by flow cytometry on a PBMC aliquot from every donor. The method behind the library was 5' RACE. The sample was run on an Illumina HiSeq 2500. A second PCR of about 7 to 12 cycles was performed with a sample-barcoded 5' primer and a J-beta primer mix. Each TCR beta cDNA molecule received a unique molecular identifier from a template-switch 5' adaptor carrying 12 random nucleotides. Each sample yielded at least 2.5 million CDR3-containing paired-end reads. First-strand cDNA was synthesized from all RNA with the Mint cDNA synthesis kit, primed by a TRBC-specific oligonucleotide. Following uracil-DNA glycosylase treatment, all cDNA underwent a first 18-cycle PCR with the universal primers M1SS and BC2_uni_R. For the original study's pipeline: Each sample was normalized by randomly selecting 1 million high-quality reads, each carrying a distinct molecular identifier. Reads with shared molecular identifiers were discarded instead of being binned into consensus sequences. MiTCR, with a Q25 quality threshold and the strictest error-elimination algorithm, was used for CDR3 identification, clonotype clustering and error correction. A nonparametric unseen species model with Euler transformation was used to estimate lower-bound total TCR beta diversity. TCRdb redid the processing of the public reads, applying fastp at Q25 and MiXCR, and retained in-frame beta chains. Each CDR3 protein gets just one entry, which takes the most common genes and DNA from the rows behind it. The V and J calls, along with clone size, are taken from TCRdb and not from the paper's own processing. Within this sample are 800,000 or so distinct CDR3 sequences, with 35% to 60% of them counted one time only. The ten top clones hold less than 20% of the sample.

The source material was blood. The clonotype was recovered from an elderly man in good health. The rearranged chain carries TRBV7-3 and TRBJ2-6; the D gene cannot be resolved reliably. In nucleotides, the sequence is TGTGCCAGCAGCTTAAAAAGTTTTTCGAGCTCTGGGGCCAACGTCCTGACTTTC. This gives the protein CASSLKSFSSSGANVLTF. The variable domain in full, with residues beyond the CDR3 obtained from the reference TRBV7-3 and TRBJ2-6 genes, is GAGVSQTPSNKVTEKGKYVELRCDPISGHTALYWYRQSLGQGPEFLIYFQGTGAADDSGLPNDRFFAVRPEGSVSTLKIQRTERGDSAVYLCASSLKSFSSSGANVLTFGAGSRLTVL.